This is a list of T cell receptor beta chains from one sample in a study of Ad26.COV2.S vaccination and SARS-CoV-2 variants. The table came from immunoSEQ multiplex PCR; TCRdb's copy has only in-frame clones and leaves some out. Among roughly 680,000 clones listed, about 89% were seen once. The source was peripheral blood, collected in a trial of Ad26.COV2.S vaccine versus placebo. The receptors come from a person between 18 and 59 years old who received the Ad26.COV2.S COVID-19 vaccine or a placebo. Each CDR3 is given with its conserved first and last residue. The D gene is left open where the match is weak. Expanded clones are given a class, and other clones once, few, many or no size at all.

clone_size: .; v_call: TRBV7-3; cdr3_length: 13; j_call: TRBJ1-2; d_call: .; cdr3_aa: CASSSGHRDGYTF; cdr3_nt: TGTGCCAGCAGCTCGGGACACCGGGACGGCTACACCTTC
clone_size: .; v_call: TRBV10-2; cdr3_length: 15; j_call: TRBJ2-3; d_call: TRBD2; cdr3_aa: CASSGPSGSTDTQYF; cdr3_nt: TGCGCCAGCAGTGGTCCAAGCGGGAGTACAGATACGCAGTATTTT
clone_size: .; v_call: TRBV27; cdr3_length: 15; j_call: TRBJ2-2; d_call: TRBD1; cdr3_aa: CASRVRTGPAGELFF; cdr3_nt: TGTGCCAGCAGGGTCCGGACAGGGCCGGCCGGGGAGCTGTTTTTT
clone_size: .; v_call: TRBV19; cdr3_length: 16; j_call: TRBJ1-5; d_call: TRBD1; cdr3_aa: CASSNSWGQGDQPQHF; cdr3_nt: TGTGCCAGTAGCAATTCCTGGGGACAGGGGGATCAGCCCCAGCATTTT
clone_size: .; v_call: TRBV5-5; cdr3_length: 13; j_call: TRBJ1-2; d_call: .; cdr3_aa: CASSLWGTDGYTF; cdr3_nt: TGTGCCAGCAGCCTGTGGGGGACGGATGGCTACACCTTC
clone_size: .; v_call: TRBV12-2; cdr3_length: 15; j_call: TRBJ1-5; d_call: .; cdr3_aa: CASRLRRPSNQPQHF; cdr3_nt: TGTGCAAGTCGCTTAAGGAGGCCTAGCAATCAGCCCCAGCATTTT
clone_size: .; v_call: TRBV2; cdr3_length: 15; j_call: TRBJ2-7; d_call: .; cdr3_aa: CASSEQWGAVDEQYF; cdr3_nt: TGTGCCAGCAGTGAACAATGGGGGGCAGTCGACGAGCAGTACTTC
clone_size: .; v_call: TRBV5-5; cdr3_length: 11; j_call: TRBJ2-1; d_call: .; cdr3_aa: CASSFYNEQFF; cdr3_nt: TGTGCCAGCAGCTTTTACAATGAGCAGTTCTTC
clone_size: .; v_call: TRBV11-2; cdr3_length: 15; j_call: TRBJ2-3; d_call: .; cdr3_aa: CASSLGPSSTDTQYF; cdr3_nt: TGTGCCAGCAGCTTGGGCCCCTCTAGCACAGATACGCAGTATTTT
clone_size: .; v_call: TRBV9; cdr3_length: 17; j_call: TRBJ1-1; d_call: TRBD1; cdr3_aa: CASSVGAGGTLDTEAFF; cdr3_nt: TGTGCCAGCAGCGTAGGAGCAGGGGGCACGTTGGACACTGAAGCTTTCTTT
clone_size: .; v_call: TRBV18; cdr3_length: 12; j_call: TRBJ1-2; d_call: .; cdr3_aa: CASSRDRYGYTF; cdr3_nt: TGTGCCAGCTCACGAGACCGTTATGGCTACACCTTC
clone_size: .; v_call: TRBV11-2; cdr3_length: 17; j_call: TRBJ2-2; d_call: .; cdr3_aa: CASSLGTGTTNTGELFF; cdr3_nt: TGTGCCAGCAGCTTAGGGACCGGGACCACGAACACCGGGGAGCTGTTTTTT
clone_size: once; v_call: TRBV5-6; cdr3_length: 15; j_call: TRBJ2-2; d_call: .; cdr3_aa: CASSLGDRNTGELFF; cdr3_nt: TGTGCCAGCAGCTTGGGCGACAGAAACACCGGGGAGCTGTTTTTT
clone_size: .; v_call: TRBV6-5; cdr3_length: 14; j_call: TRBJ2-7; d_call: .; cdr3_aa: CASSYDRWAYEQYF; cdr3_nt: TGTGCCAGCAGTTACGACAGATGGGCCTACGAGCAGTACTTC
clone_size: .; v_call: TRBV5-1; cdr3_length: 13; j_call: TRBJ2-7; d_call: .; cdr3_aa: CASRRPGTYEQYF; cdr3_nt: TGCGCCAGCAGAAGGCCCGGGACCTACGAGCAGTACTTC
clone_size: .; v_call: TRBV18; cdr3_length: 13; j_call: TRBJ2-5; d_call: .; cdr3_aa: CASSRMGMETQYF; cdr3_nt: TGTGCCAGCTCACGAATGGGAATGGAGACCCAGTACTTC
clone_size: .; v_call: TRBV3-1/TRBV3-2; cdr3_length: 13; j_call: TRBJ1-5; d_call: .; cdr3_aa: CASSQDGNQPQHF; cdr3_nt: TGTGCCAGCAGCCAAGATGGGAATCAGCCCCAGCATTTT
clone_size: .; v_call: TRBV7-9; cdr3_length: 15; j_call: TRBJ2-1; d_call: .; cdr3_aa: CASSLAGSPYNEQFF; cdr3_nt: TGTGCCAGCAGCTTAGCGGGGAGCCCCTACAATGAGCAGTTCTTC
clone_size: few; v_call: TRBV6-6; cdr3_length: 15; j_call: TRBJ2-7; d_call: .; cdr3_aa: CASSYSGTPSYEQYF; cdr3_nt: TGTGCCAGCAGTTACTCCGGGACGCCATCCTACGAGCAGTACTTC
clone_size: once; v_call: TRBV27; cdr3_length: 11; j_call: TRBJ2-5; d_call: .; cdr3_aa: CASSLAGTQYF; cdr3_nt: TGTGCCAGCAGCCTGGCCGGGACCCAGTACTTC
clone_size: .; v_call: TRBV2; cdr3_length: 14; j_call: TRBJ2-7; d_call: TRBD2; cdr3_aa: CASKADITSDEQYF; cdr3_nt: TGTGCCAGCAAAGCGGACATAACTAGCGACGAGCAGTACTTC
clone_size: .; v_call: TRBV27; cdr3_length: 14; j_call: TRBJ2-1; d_call: TRBD1; cdr3_aa: CASSFWTGGNEQFF; cdr3_nt: TGTGCCAGCAGTTTTTGGACAGGTGGCAATGAGCAGTTCTTC
clone_size: .; v_call: TRBV19; cdr3_length: 14; j_call: TRBJ1-5; d_call: TRBD1; cdr3_aa: CTSSIGTEHQPQHF; cdr3_nt: TGTACCAGTAGTATTGGGACAGAACATCAGCCCCAGCATTTT
clone_size: .; v_call: TRBV27; cdr3_length: 13; j_call: TRBJ2-3; d_call: TRBD2; cdr3_aa: CASRRGTANTQYF; cdr3_nt: TGTGCCAGCAGGCGGGGGACTGCCAATACGCAGTATTTT
clone_size: once; v_call: TRBV7-8; cdr3_length: 15; j_call: TRBJ2-7; d_call: TRBD2; cdr3_aa: CASSSLREAGYEQYF; cdr3_nt: TGTGCCAGCAGCTCTTTGCGGGAGGCCGGTTACGAGCAGTACTTC
clone_size: .; v_call: TRBV7-2; cdr3_length: 15; j_call: TRBJ1-2; d_call: TRBD1; cdr3_aa: CASSERQGARYGYTF; cdr3_nt: TGTGCCAGCAGCGAACGACAGGGGGCTCGCTATGGCTACACCTTC
clone_size: .; v_call: TRBV6-5; cdr3_length: 16; j_call: TRBJ2-7; d_call: .; cdr3_aa: CASSYSSGQSSYEQYF; cdr3_nt: TGTGCCAGCAGTTACTCGTCCGGACAGAGCTCCTACGAGCAGTACTTC
clone_size: once; v_call: TRBV14; cdr3_length: 18; j_call: TRBJ1-2; d_call: TRBD1; cdr3_aa: CASSQDRQGVSRSYGYTF; cdr3_nt: TGTGCCAGCAGCCAAGATAGACAGGGGGTATCGAGAAGCTATGGCTACACCTTC
clone_size: .; v_call: TRBV6-5; cdr3_length: 14; j_call: TRBJ1-2; d_call: .; cdr3_aa: CASSYGEINYGYTF; cdr3_nt: TGTGCCAGCAGTTACGGGGAGATTAACTATGGCTACACCTTC
clone_size: many; v_call: TRBV6-5; cdr3_length: 15; j_call: TRBJ2-6; d_call: .; cdr3_aa: CASSYGRAGANVLTF; cdr3_nt: TGTGCCAGCAGTTACGGGCGGGCTGGGGCCAACGTCCTGACTTTC
clone_size: .; v_call: TRBV7-2; cdr3_length: 14; j_call: TRBJ1-1; d_call: .; cdr3_aa: CASNPGMTNTEAFF; cdr3_nt: TGTGCCAGCAACCCAGGGATGACGAACACTGAAGCTTTCTTT
clone_size: .; v_call: TRBV5-1; cdr3_length: 13; j_call: TRBJ1-1; d_call: .; cdr3_aa: CASSLAYRTEAFF; cdr3_nt: TGCGCCAGCAGCTTGGCCTACAGGACTGAAGCTTTCTTT
clone_size: .; v_call: TRBV19; cdr3_length: 14; j_call: TRBJ1-5; d_call: .; cdr3_aa: CATLDDYSNQPQHF; cdr3_nt: TGTGCCACCCTTGATGATTATAGCAATCAGCCCCAGCATTTT
clone_size: .; v_call: TRBV12-5; cdr3_length: 13; j_call: TRBJ2-7; d_call: .; cdr3_aa: CASGLLPGSEQYF; cdr3_nt: TGTGCTAGTGGTTTGTTGCCGGGGAGCGAGCAGTACTTC
clone_size: .; v_call: TRBV6-5; cdr3_length: 14; j_call: TRBJ2-5; d_call: .; cdr3_aa: CASSPGQGLETQYF; cdr3_nt: TGTGCCAGCAGCCCGGGACAAGGCTTGGAGACCCAGTACTTC
clone_size: once; v_call: TRBV7-9; cdr3_length: 15; j_call: TRBJ1-6; d_call: TRBD1; cdr3_aa: CASSSLTGENSPLHF; cdr3_nt: TGTGCCAGCAGCTCTCTGACAGGGGAAAATTCACCCCTCCACTTT
clone_size: .; v_call: TRBV5-8; cdr3_length: 16; j_call: TRBJ2-3; d_call: TRBD1; cdr3_aa: CASSWARTGGTDTQYF; cdr3_nt: TGTGCCAGCAGCTGGGCCCGGACAGGGGGCACAGATACGCAGTATTTT
clone_size: .; v_call: TRBV27; cdr3_length: 20; j_call: TRBJ2-6; d_call: .; cdr3_aa: CASRYINPGDGDSGANVLTF; cdr3_nt: TGTGCCAGCAGATATATAAACCCGGGAGACGGAGACTCTGGGGCCAACGTCCTGACTTTC
clone_size: .; v_call: TRBV6-5; cdr3_length: 15; j_call: TRBJ1-6; d_call: .; cdr3_aa: CASTDRLYSHSPLHF; cdr3_nt: TGTGCCAGCACCGACAGGCTCTATTCTCATTCACCCCTCCACTTT
clone_size: .; v_call: TRBV5-1; cdr3_length: 15; j_call: TRBJ1-2; d_call: .; cdr3_aa: CASRQGDLLNYGYTF; cdr3_nt: TGCGCCAGCCGGCAGGGAGACCTTCTGAACTATGGCTACACCTTC
clone_size: .; v_call: TRBV6-5; cdr3_length: 13; j_call: TRBJ1-5; d_call: .; cdr3_aa: CASSQTRNQPQHF; cdr3_nt: TGTGCCAGCAGTCAAACGCGAAATCAGCCCCAGCATTTT
clone_size: .; v_call: TRBV5-1; cdr3_length: 19; j_call: TRBJ1-2; d_call: TRBD1; cdr3_aa: CASSLPHGTGVSTNYGYTF; cdr3_nt: TGCGCCAGCAGCTTGCCCCATGGGACAGGGGTCTCTACTAACTATGGCTACACCTTC
clone_size: .; v_call: TRBV19; cdr3_length: 11; j_call: TRBJ1-1; d_call: .; cdr3_aa: CASSTHTEAFF; cdr3_nt: TGTGCCAGTTCCACTCACACTGAAGCTTTCTTT
clone_size: .; v_call: TRBV6-5; cdr3_length: 16; j_call: TRBJ2-5; d_call: .; cdr3_aa: CASSYSGYQPQETQYF; cdr3_nt: TGTGCCAGCAGTTACTCGGGTTACCAACCCCAAGAGACCCAGTACTTC
clone_size: .; v_call: TRBV18; cdr3_length: 18; j_call: TRBJ1-1; d_call: TRBD1; cdr3_aa: CASSPLGSQGAMNTEAFF; cdr3_nt: TGTGCCAGCTCACCACTAGGTAGTCAGGGGGCCATGAACACTGAAGCTTTCTTT
clone_size: .; v_call: TRBV9; cdr3_length: 13; j_call: TRBJ2-3; d_call: .; cdr3_aa: CASTTLSPDTQYF; cdr3_nt: TGTGCCAGCACCACCCTCTCTCCAGATACGCAGTATTTT
clone_size: once; v_call: TRBV4-3; cdr3_length: 14; j_call: TRBJ1-5; d_call: .; cdr3_aa: CASSQAYSNQPQHF; cdr3_nt: TGCGCCAGCAGCCAAGCGTATAGCAATCAGCCCCAGCATTTT
clone_size: .; v_call: TRBV4-1; cdr3_length: 13; j_call: TRBJ1-1; d_call: .; cdr3_aa: CASSQDWETEAFF; cdr3_nt: TGCGCCAGCAGCCAAGATTGGGAGACTGAAGCTTTCTTT
clone_size: few; v_call: TRBV30; cdr3_length: 11; j_call: TRBJ2-1; d_call: .; cdr3_aa: CAWSPSARQFF; cdr3_nt: TGTGCCTGGAGTCCATCGGCTAGGCAGTTCTTC
clone_size: few; v_call: TRBV12-3/TRBV12-4; cdr3_length: 13; j_call: TRBJ1-4; d_call: .; cdr3_aa: CASSSTANEKLFF; cdr3_nt: TGTGCCAGTTCCTCGACAGCTAATGAAAAACTGTTTTTT
clone_size: .; v_call: TRBV6-5; cdr3_length: 16; j_call: TRBJ2-7; d_call: TRBD1; cdr3_aa: CASSYLGTATVYEQYF; cdr3_nt: TGTGCCAGCAGTTACCTCGGGACAGCGACCGTCTACGAGCAGTACTTC
clone_size: .; v_call: TRBV7-9; cdr3_length: 11; j_call: TRBJ2-1; d_call: TRBD2; cdr3_aa: CASSALAGLFF; cdr3_nt: TGTGCCAGCAGCGCATTAGCGGGACTGTTCTTC
clone_size: .; v_call: TRBV7-2; cdr3_length: 14; j_call: TRBJ1-1; d_call: TRBD1; cdr3_aa: CASSGRQGVTEAFF; cdr3_nt: TGTGCCAGCAGCGGAAGACAGGGGGTTACTGAAGCTTTCTTT
clone_size: .; v_call: TRBV2; cdr3_length: 14; j_call: TRBJ1-5; d_call: .; cdr3_aa: CASTLVQVNQPQHF; cdr3_nt: TGTGCCAGCACCCTGGTACAGGTGAATCAGCCCCAGCATTTT
clone_size: .; v_call: TRBV6-6; cdr3_length: 14; j_call: TRBJ2-7; d_call: .; cdr3_aa: CASGTEPWSYEQYF; cdr3_nt: TGTGCCAGCGGTACTGAGCCCTGGTCCTACGAGCAGTACTTC
clone_size: .; v_call: TRBV5-6; cdr3_length: 16; j_call: TRBJ2-1; d_call: .; cdr3_aa: CASSLSQVGFGNEQFF; cdr3_nt: TGTGCCAGCAGCTTGTCGCAAGTAGGGTTCGGGAATGAGCAGTTCTTC
clone_size: .; v_call: TRBV5-1; cdr3_length: 13; j_call: TRBJ2-2; d_call: .; cdr3_aa: CASSLRVSGELFF; cdr3_nt: TGCGCCAGCAGCTTGCGGGTGTCCGGGGAGCTGTTTTTT
clone_size: .; v_call: TRBV3-1/TRBV3-2; cdr3_length: 14; j_call: TRBJ2-2; d_call: .; cdr3_aa: CASSQRVLAGELFF; cdr3_nt: TGTGCCAGCAGCCAAAGGGTACTTGCCGGGGAGCTGTTTTTT
clone_size: .; v_call: TRBV18; cdr3_length: 19; j_call: TRBJ2-2; d_call: TRBD2; cdr3_aa: CASSPPVGSGGSNTGELFF; cdr3_nt: TGTGCCAGCTCACCACCGGTCGGTAGCGGGGGGTCCAACACCGGGGAGCTGTTTTTT